This T cell receptor beta chain was obtained from a study of regulatory T cells in long-lasting Graves disease. Arm-PCR with iRepertoire HTBI primers amplified the CDR3 regions for these TCR beta libraries. TCRdb redid the calling of the multiplex PCR reads with MiXCR, one entry per CDR3 protein. The sample shows about 660,000 distinct CDR3 sequences, around 30% of them seen only once. CDR3 length equals 15 residues. Germline V gene sequence: CDR1 DFQATT, CDR2 SNEGSKA (reference sequence). V lost 6 bases and J lost 2; bases outside the gene matches: 9. Time point specified: persistent/refractory GD, antithyroid drugs over 5 years with positive TRAb. From RNA extracted from PBMCs, the TCR library was made.

The input for sequencing was peripheral blood mononuclear cells (PBMCs), taken when the disease was refractory, from a patient treated with antithyroid drugs. J is TRBJ2-3 and V is TRBV20-1; 9 nucleotides match TRBD2. The receptor comes from a female donor with Graves disease. CDR3 in DNA: TGCAGTGCCAGTAGTCTAGCGGGGTTCACAGATACGCAGTATTTT. Protein: CSASSLAGFTDTQYF.